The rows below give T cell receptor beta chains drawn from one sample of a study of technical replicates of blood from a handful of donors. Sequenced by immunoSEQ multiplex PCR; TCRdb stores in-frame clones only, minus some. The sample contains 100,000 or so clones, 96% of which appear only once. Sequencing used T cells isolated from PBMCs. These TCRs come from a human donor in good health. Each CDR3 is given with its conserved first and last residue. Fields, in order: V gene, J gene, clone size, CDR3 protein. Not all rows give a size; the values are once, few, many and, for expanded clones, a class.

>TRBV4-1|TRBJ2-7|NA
CASSQPGQGVYEQYF
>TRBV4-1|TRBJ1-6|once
CASSLIGRTVNSPLHF
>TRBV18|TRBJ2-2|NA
CASSPWTSGSHTGELFF
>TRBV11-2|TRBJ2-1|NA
CASSSGLNEQFF
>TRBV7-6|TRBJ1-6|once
CASSLRQSSYNSPLHF
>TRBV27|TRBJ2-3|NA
CASSLSTLGGGLSDTQYF
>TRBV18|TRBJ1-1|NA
CASSPPSTRGKRAFF
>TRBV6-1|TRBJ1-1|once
CASVDTTEAFF
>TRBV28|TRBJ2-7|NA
CASSFPAGRELYEQYF
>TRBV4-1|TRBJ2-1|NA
CASSPLGDEQFF